These T cell receptor beta chains were read from a single sample in a study of T cells in localized non-small cell lung cancer. TCRdb keeps only in-frame clones here, not all; method: immunoSEQ multiplex PCR. The sample consists of roughly 48,000 clones, roughly 77% of them appearing once. This sample comprised peripheral blood, obtained before any cancer treatment. The receptors come from a man aged 35 to 69 with stage I squamous cell lung carcinoma. CDR3s include the opening cysteine and the closing phenylalanine or tryptophan. A D gene is named only where the DNA matches it firmly. Size values are once, few and many counts, or a class for expanded clones, and some rows have none.

cdr3_nt,cdr3_aa,d_call,v_call,j_call,clone_size
TGTGCCAGCAGTGGCGAGCGTTCGAACACTGAAGCTTTCTTT,CASSGERSNTEAFF,.,TRBV6-5,TRBJ1-1,.
TGTGCCAGCAGAGACCGGGACTACACAGATACGCAGTATTTT,CASRDRDYTDTQYF,TRBD2,TRBV28,TRBJ2-3,.
TGTGCCACCAGCGCCACAGGGGACACTGAAGCTTTCTTT,CATSATGDTEAFF,TRBD1,TRBV15,TRBJ1-1,.
TGTGCCAGCAGCTTAAAGAGGGGGCTAGACTCGGTCAGCACTGAAGCTTTCTTT,CASSLKRGLDSVSTEAFF,TRBD1,TRBV5-4,TRBJ1-1,.
TGTGCCAGCAGCCAAACACGGGGCAATCAGCCCCAGCATTTT,CASSQTRGNQPQHF,.,TRBV4-2,TRBJ1-5,few
TGTGCCAGCAGCTTGGCTGGTAGCGGGGACTCCAATGAGCAGTTCTTC,CASSLAGSGDSNEQFF,TRBD2,TRBV5-4,TRBJ2-1,.
TGTGCCAGCAGTTACGTCCAGGGTGCGTCCTACGAGCAGTACTTC,CASSYVQGASYEQYF,.,TRBV6-5,TRBJ2-7,.
TGTGCCAGCAGCCCCGACTCATACAATGAGCAGTTCTTC,CASSPDSYNEQFF,.,TRBV11-1,TRBJ2-1,.
TGTGCCAGCAGCTTTCGGGGAGTAGGCACAGATACGCAGTATTTT,CASSFRGVGTDTQYF,.,TRBV7-9,TRBJ2-3,.
TGTGCCAGTCCAGAGTCCTCTGGAAACACCATATATTTT,CASPESSGNTIYF,.,TRBV19,TRBJ1-3,.
TGTGCCACCAGCACAATGACAGGGGGCGGAATCTACGAGCAGTACTTC,CATSTMTGGGIYEQYF,TRBD1,TRBV15,TRBJ2-7,.
TGCGCCAGCAGCTCCCCAAGCGGGGGGGTTTTAGCCTACAATGAGCAGTTCTTC,CASSSPSGGVLAYNEQFF,TRBD2,TRBV5-1,TRBJ2-1,.
TGTGCCAGCAGCGCGGCTCCCATGAACACTGAAGCTTTCTTT,CASSAAPMNTEAFF,.,TRBV28,TRBJ1-1,once
TGTGCCAGCAGCTGGGGTACAGGGAACACTGAAGCTTTCTTT,CASSWGTGNTEAFF,.,TRBV5-4,TRBJ1-1,few
TGTGCCAGCAGCCCCTCTTTGACTAGCGGGGGGCCTAACAGGGAGACCCAGTACTTC,CASSPSLTSGGPNRETQYF,TRBD2,TRBV28,TRBJ2-5,.
TGTGCCAGCAGCTTCGATAACACTGAAGCTTTCTTT,CASSFDNTEAFF,.,TRBV7-3,TRBJ1-1,.
TGTGCCTCCCGTGGGGGCCTGCCTGATACGCAGTATTTT,CASRGGLPDTQYF,.,TRBV19,TRBJ2-3,.
TGCGCCAGCAGCCCCGGGGAGGGTGGCTCCTACGAGCAGTACTTC,CASSPGEGGSYEQYF,TRBD2,TRBV5-1,TRBJ2-7,.
TGTGCCAGCAGCCCCGCTCAGGGTGGCTACACCTTC,CASSPAQGGYTF,.,TRBV7-9,TRBJ1-2,medium-sized
TGTGCCATCAGTGAGTCGGCGACTAGCGGGGGCTACAATGAGCAGTTCTTC,CAISESATSGGYNEQFF,TRBD2,TRBV10-3,TRBJ2-1,once
TGTGCCAGCTTCACACACACTGAAGCTTTCTTT,CASFTHTEAFF,.,TRBV18,TRBJ1-1,.
TGTGCCAGCAGTTCCCATAAGTCTGGGGACGGTTTAGGGGCCAACGTCCTGACTTTC,CASSSHKSGDGLGANVLTF,.,TRBV28,TRBJ2-6,.
TGTGCCAGCAGTACTCAGGACAGCAATCAGCCCCAGCATTTT,CASSTQDSNQPQHF,.,TRBV28,TRBJ1-5,.
TGTGCCAGCAGTTACCTGGACAGGGGCACTGAAGCTTTCTTT,CASSYLDRGTEAFF,TRBD1,TRBV6-5,TRBJ1-1,.
TGTGCCAGCAGTCCGCGCAGGGGGGGACTGCCGGGTAATGAAAAACTGTTTTTT,CASSPRRGGLPGNEKLFF,TRBD1,TRBV28,TRBJ1-4,few
TGTGCCAGCAGCCCCGACAGACACACCGGGGAGCTGTTTTTT,CASSPDRHTGELFF,.,TRBV6-4,TRBJ2-2,few
TGCGCCAGCAGCCTGTTACTAGAGGCCGGGGAGCTGTTTTTT,CASSLLLEAGELFF,.,TRBV4-3,TRBJ2-2,.
TGTGCCAGCAGCTTAGCGGGGGACAGCGGCTACACCTTC,CASSLAGDSGYTF,TRBD1,TRBV7-9,TRBJ1-2,.
TGTGCCAGCAGCCACCCTCGGGGGGAGGGGATCAACAATGAGCAGTTCTTC,CASSHPRGEGINNEQFF,TRBD2,TRBV4-2,TRBJ2-1,.
TGTGCCAGCTCACTCGTAGCGGCCGAGACCCAGTACTTC,CASSLVAAETQYF,.,TRBV18,TRBJ2-5,.
TGTGCCAGCAGTCTCAGTGCTAACTATGGCTACACCTTC,CASSLSANYGYTF,.,TRBV9,TRBJ1-2,few
TGTGCCTGGAGCTATGGGGGCCGGAATGAGCAGTTCTTC,CAWSYGGRNEQFF,.,TRBV30,TRBJ2-1,medium-sized
TGTGCCAGCAGTGGATTACAGGGGGTCAGCAATCAGCCCCAGCATTTT,CASSGLQGVSNQPQHF,TRBD1,TRBV6-1,TRBJ1-5,.
TGTGCCAGCCGAGGGACAGGCCGATATCAGCCCCAGCATTTT,CASRGTGRYQPQHF,TRBD1,TRBV2,TRBJ1-5,few
TGTGCCAGCAGCTTTCTCTCAGGACAAACCTACGAGCAGTACTTC,CASSFLSGQTYEQYF,.,TRBV7-2,TRBJ2-7,.
TGTGCCAGCAGTTTATTAGCGAACACTGAAGCTTTCTTT,CASSLLANTEAFF,.,TRBV27,TRBJ1-1,.
TGTGCCAGCAGTGTTAGCTTCTTCATAGCGGGCATGCCCTACTTC,CASSVSFFIAGMPYF,TRBD2,TRBV6-5,TRBJ2-4,once
TGTGCCAGCAGCCTATACCGGGACAGGGGGTACACCGGGGAGCTGTTTTTT,CASSLYRDRGYTGELFF,TRBD1,TRBV7-9,TRBJ2-2,.
TGTGCCAGCAGCTTAAGTAGCGGGGGGGCCGGGCCGAACACCGGGGAGCTGTTTTTT,CASSLSSGGAGPNTGELFF,TRBD2,TRBV7-6,TRBJ2-2,.
TGTGCCAGCAGCCCCTCGGGCCTAGCGGGTTATGAGCAGTTCTTC,CASSPSGLAGYEQFF,TRBD2,TRBV9,TRBJ2-1,.
TGTGCCAGCCGGTTACCAGGAAAGACCTATGGCTACACCTTC,CASRLPGKTYGYTF,.,TRBV5-4,TRBJ1-2,.
TGCGCCAGCAGCAAACTGCCTAGCGCAGATACGCAGTATTTT,CASSKLPSADTQYF,.,TRBV5-1,TRBJ2-3,.
TGTGCCAGCAGTGATGTAGTTTGGGGTACTGAAGCTTTCTTT,CASSDVVWGTEAFF,.,TRBV6-5,TRBJ1-1,once
TGTGCCGTTGTGGACGCAAAGTATGGCTACACCTTC,CAVVDAKYGYTF,.,TRBV19,TRBJ1-2,.
TGTGCCAGCAGCTTAGTATCCAACGAGCAGTACTTC,CASSLVSNEQYF,.,TRBV7-9,TRBJ2-7,.
TGTGCCAGCAGTTCAGGGCATGGCTACACCTTC,CASSSGHGYTF,.,TRBV28,TRBJ1-2,.
TGCAGTGCTAGGAACAGGGACTCCCACACCTTC,CSARNRDSHTF,.,TRBV20-1,TRBJ1-2,.
TGTGCCAGCAGCTCTAGGACGCAGGGATATGGCTACACCTTC,CASSSRTQGYGYTF,.,TRBV5-6,TRBJ1-2,.
TGTGCCAGCAGCTTAGATGGGGACGAGCAGTACTTC,CASSLDGDEQYF,.,TRBV11-3,TRBJ2-7,once
TGTGCCAGCAGCGGTCAGTCGGAGACCGGGGAGCTGTTTTTT,CASSGQSETGELFF,.,TRBV5-4,TRBJ2-2,.
TGTGCCAGTAGTATTACAGGCACTTATTCTAACTATGGCTACACCTTC,CASSITGTYSNYGYTF,.,TRBV19,TRBJ1-2,.
TGTGCCAGCAGCCCCCTGACAGCTTCTAATGAAAAACTGTTTTTT,CASSPLTASNEKLFF,.,TRBV5-6,TRBJ1-4,.
TGTGCCTGGAGTGTGACAGGGTACTCCTACGAGCAGTACTTC,CAWSVTGYSYEQYF,TRBD1,TRBV30,TRBJ2-7,.
TGTGCCAGCAGTTTATCCGGGACGGACTATGGCTACACCTTC,CASSLSGTDYGYTF,.,TRBV28,TRBJ1-2,.
TGTGCCAGCAGGGAGGGACAGTCCCTAAGTTCACCCCTCCACTTT,CASREGQSLSSPLHF,TRBD1,TRBV6-1,TRBJ1-6,.
TGTGCCAGTAGTATCGGAACTCTATACGAGCAGTACTTC,CASSIGTLYEQYF,.,TRBV19,TRBJ2-7,.
TGCGCCAGCAGCCAAGATGGAGTTAGCACAGATACGCAGTATTTT,CASSQDGVSTDTQYF,.,TRBV4-1,TRBJ2-3,.
TGTGCCAGCAGTGAGGTGAGATCGGAAGGTCAGCCCCAGCATTTT,CASSEVRSEGQPQHF,.,TRBV6-1,TRBJ1-5,.